The TCR beta chain described here comes from a study of blood T cell repertoires in COVID-19. Looking at the study overall: Samples came from the United States, Italy and Spain, spanning acute and convalescent COVID-19. In each case, the material was cDNA or gDNA derived from T cells, B-cell-depleted T cells, or PBMCs.

Profiling relied on immunoSEQ multiplex PCR, and the TCRdb table lists in-frame clones only, not all of them. Here the sample spans 140,000 to 150,000 clones, around nine tenths being singletons. The CDR3 runs to 15 residues. The V and J ends lost 5 bases and 4 bases, in that order; junction bases with no gene match: 3. CDR1 and CDR2 (germline): SEHNR, FQNEAQ (reference sequence). The receptor's source is a woman aged 50 to 60 with acute or convalescent COVID-19. The V and J genes are TRBV7-9 and TRBJ2-2; 11 bases align to TRBD2. The sequencing input was peripheral blood. The CDR3 DNA sequence: TGTGCCAGCAGCCTCGGGACTAGCGGCACCGGGGAGCTGTTTTTT. It specifies CASSLGTSGTGELFF.